The following is a T cell receptor beta chain sequence with its context. Source study methods: Estimated nucleated cell counts came from reference gene primer amplification. Produced via immunoSEQ multiplex PCR; TCRdb's table is partial and in-frame only. That table is the source of V, J and clone size, and D and trimming were worked out from the DNA. Of under 130,000 clones in the sample, 85% to 90% are singletons; the top ten hold less than 40%. These data originate in a study of blood T cell repertoires in COVID-19. Across the whole study: Italy, Spain and the United States were the sources of the convalescent and acute COVID-19 samples. PBMCs, B-cell-depleted T cells, or T cells provided the cDNA or gDNA that made up the material.

V was pared by 3 bases and J by 2 bases, with 12 bases of the junction left unmatched. Germline values: CDR1 ENHRY, CDR2 SYGVKD. The CDR3 is made up of 18 amino acids. V gene TRBV10-3 combines with J gene TRBJ2-2, with 7 bases aligning to TRBD1. The receptor comes from a woman aged 80 or older with acute or convalescent COVID-19. Sequencing used peripheral blood. This CDR3 is CAISESRVGQLNTGELFF. The CDR3 DNA reads as TGTGCCATCAGTGAAAGCCGTGTGGGACAGTTAAACACCGGGGAGCTGTTTTTT.